These 18 T cell receptor beta chains share one sample of origin, sequenced in a study of blood T cell repertoires in COVID-19. Sequencing was performed with immunoSEQ multiplex PCR; in TCRdb, only in-frame clones are kept and a portion is missing. In the table there are about 290,000 clones, about nine tenths of which are singletons. Sequenced input: PBMCs or T cells enriched from blood (not recorded which). Every receptor here comes from a woman aged 40 to 50 who had recovered from COVID-19.

V and J are TRBV30 and TRBJ1-2; D not certain. This CDR3 spans 12 amino acids. CDR1 and CDR2 from the germline V gene are GTSNPN and SVGIG (reference sequence). The V end was cut by 5 bases, the J end by 7 bases, with 14 bases between. CDR3 in amino acids: CAWVIFGSGYTF. CDR3 nucleotides: TGTGCCTGGGTCATTTTCGGTTCTGGCTACACCTTC.

The J gene is TRBJ1-3, the V gene TRBV4-2; possibly TRBD1 for D (5 bases). Trimming pared 0 bases from V and 0 bases from J, leaving 15 bases between. This CDR3 spans 18 amino acids. Germline assignment: CDR1 LGHNA and CDR2 YNFKEQ. The CDR3 is CASSQDAGGTDSGNTIYF. The CDR3 DNA follows: TGTGCCAGCAGCCAAGATGCCGGAGGGACCGACTCTGGAAACACCATATATTTT.

The J gene is TRBJ2-1, the V gene TRBV18; 8 bases match TRBD2. The CDR3 spans 14 residues. Per the germline V gene, CDR1 is KGHSH and CDR2 is LQKENI. The V segment lost 3 bases and the J segment 6 bases; nucleotides outside the gene matches: 4. CDR3 bases: TGTGCCAGCTCACCGGGGACTAGAGTCAATGAGCAGTTCTTC. Its protein is CASSPGTRVNEQFF.

The V gene is TRBV30, the J gene TRBJ1-6, with 7 bases lining up with TRBD1. CDR3 length equals 12 residues. V lost 1 base to trimming and J lost 14 bases; unmatched junction nucleotides: 5. Germline CDR1 and CDR2: GTSNPN and SVGIG (reference sequence). CDR3 sequence reads: CAWSADRASLHF. The CDR3 DNA reads as TGTGCCTGGAGTGCCGACAGGGCGTCCCTCCACTTT.

This clone was picked up many times. The gene calls are TRBV18 and TRBJ1-1, with D uncertain. The length of the CDR3 is 11 residues. V was clipped by 6 bases and J by 7 bases, with 9 bases between them. Germline CDR1 KGHSH, CDR2 LQKENI. The CDR3 spells CASSQAGEAFF. The CDR3 DNA reads as TGTGCCAGCTCCCAAGCGGGTGAAGCTTTCTTT.

The chain links TRBV5-1 to TRBJ1-1; D possibly corresponds to TRBD1 (6 bases). Trimming cost V 0 bases and J 5 bases, with 11 bases left between them. The CDR3 covers 14 residues. Germline V gene lookup returns CDR1 SGHRS and CDR2 YFSETQ. CDR3 bases: TGCGCCAGCAGCTTGGCCGCGGGGGCAACTGAAGCTTTCTTT. Its protein is CASSLAAGATEAFF.

The V gene is TRBV18, the J gene TRBJ1-5; 8 positions match TRBD1. V was pared by 6 bases and J by 1 base, with 2 bases of the junction left unmatched. Looked up from germline, CDR1 is KGHSH and CDR2 is LQKENI. The CDR3 consists of 14 residues. CDR3 DNA sequence: TGTGCCAGCTCCCGGACAGGGAGCAATCAGCCCCAGCATTTT. This encodes CASSRTGSNQPQHF.

The rearrangement links TRBV14 to TRBJ1-1; 7 bases align to TRBD1. The CDR3 is made up of 14 amino acids. Germline values: CDR1 SGHDN, CDR2 FVKESK. Trimming cost V 3 bases and J 3 bases; bases outside gene matches: 4. CDR3 sequence reads: CASSQSRGYTEAFF. For the CDR3, the DNA is TGTGCCAGCAGCCAGAGCAGGGGGTACACTGAAGCTTTCTTT.

The J gene is TRBJ1-1, the V gene TRBV6-5; TRBD1 might be the D (5 bases). The V gene's germline CDR1 is MNHEY and CDR2 SVGAGI. V shed 0 bases and J shed 9 bases, with 11 bases lying between them. This CDR3 comprises 13 residues. The CDR3 nucleotides read TGTGCCAGCAGTTACTCAGGGGAGGGACAAGCTTTCTTT. Encoded protein: CASSYSGEGQAFF.

The chain employs TRBV2 and TRBJ1-6, with a tentative D call TRBD1 (5 bases). Germline CDR1 is SNHLY and CDR2 is FYNNEI. The CDR3 consists of 16 residues. V was clipped by 7 bases and J by 7 bases, with 20 bases between them. In DNA form, the CDR3 reads TGTGCCAGCATCAAGGAGGGGAGGGCCGGCAATTCACCCCTCCACTTT. Translated: CASIKEGRAGNSPLHF.

The chain combines TRBV6-5 with TRBJ2-5; tentative D call: TRBD1 (5 bases). CDR3 size: 13 residues. Germline V gene lookup returns CDR1 MNHEY and CDR2 SVGAGI. V was trimmed by 6 bases and J by 1 base, leaving 9 bases between them. DNA of the CDR3: TGTGCCAGCAGGCAGGGCGCCCAAGAGACCCAGTACTTC. It translates to CASRQGAQETQYF.

The genes are TRBV5-1 and TRBJ1-2, with a tentative D call TRBD1 (5 bases). The length of the CDR3 is 14 residues. Trimming removed 1 base from V and 5 bases from J, with 12 bases in between. Germline V gene sequence: CDR1 SGHRS, CDR2 YFSETQ. CDR3 residues: CASSLTGEQYGYTF. In nucleotides, the CDR3 is TGCGCCAGCAGCTTGACGGGGGAGCAATATGGCTACACCTTC. Full variable domain (outside the CDR3, taken from reference TRBV5-1 and TRBJ1-2): KAGVTQTPRYLIKTRGQQVTLSCSPISGHRSVSWYQQTPGQGLQFLFEYFSETQRNKGNFPGRFSGRQFSNSRSEMNVSTLELGDSALYLCASSLTGEQYGYTFGSGTRLTVV.

V and J are TRBV28 and TRBJ2-1; TRBD2 matches 8 bases. V lost 8 bases and J lost 12; bases outside the gene matches: 30. Germline-derived CDR1 and CDR2 are MDHEN and SYDVKM. The CDR3 length is 19 residues. The CDR3 reads CASSTPAGAATLKTARQFF. The CDR3 DNA reads as TGTGCCAGCTCGACACCAGCGGGAGCGGCAACCCTCAAGACGGCGCGGCAGTTCTTC.

This chain joins TRBV9 and TRBJ2-1; D unresolved. With 4 bases removed from V and 10 bases from J, the gap between germline ends came to 15 bases. The CDR3 runs 13 residues. Germline V gene lookup returns CDR1 SGDLS and CDR2 YYNGEE. CDR3 coding DNA: TGTGCCAGCAGCCCGAGGCCCTTACTGGAGCAGTTCTTC. Residues: CASSPRPLLEQFF. Full variable domain (missing parts from reference TRBV9 and TRBJ2-1): DSGVTQTPKHLITATGQRVTLRCSPRSGDLSVYWYQQSLDQGLQFLIQYYNGEERAKGNILERFSAQQFPDLHSELNLSSLELGDSALYFCASSPRPLLEQFFGPGTRLTVL.

The chain has TRBV5-1 and TRBJ2-7, with TRBD1 as a possible D gene (5 bases). V lost 5 bases and J 2 bases, leaving 14 bases between the germline ends. The CDR3 runs 14 residues. Germline values: CDR1 SGHRS, CDR2 YFSETQ. The CDR3 here is CASRIVAGPYEQYF. The CDR3, as DNA: TGCGCCAGCAGAATTGTGGCAGGGCCCTACGAGCAGTACTTC. Full variable domain (missing parts from reference TRBV5-1 and TRBJ2-7): KAGVTQTPRYLIKTRGQQVTLSCSPISGHRSVSWYQQTPGQGLQFLFEYFSETQRNKGNFPGRFSGRQFSNSRSEMNVSTLELGDSALYLCASRIVAGPYEQYFGPGTRLTVT.

This chain uses TRBV15 with TRBJ1-4; D may be TRBD1 (6 bases). Germline assignment: CDR1 LNHNV and CDR2 YYDKDF (reference sequence). Trimming removed 0 bases from V and 1 base from J, with 21 bases in between. The length of the CDR3 is 20 residues. DNA of the CDR3: TGTGCCACCAGCAGAGAAGGGGGAGGGCGTCGGAAGGGAACTAATGAAAAACTGTTTTTT. It translates to CATSREGGGRRKGTNEKLFF.

J is TRBJ1-6 and V is TRBV19; a possible D gene is TRBD1 (5 bases). V lost 4 bases and J lost 8, with 12 bases in between. This CDR3 spans 14 amino acids. Looked up from germline, CDR1 is LNHDA and CDR2 is SQIVND (reference sequence). The CDR3 loop reads CASSRAGRDSPLHF. In nucleotides, the CDR3 is TGTGCCAGTAGTAGGGCAGGGAGGGATTCACCCCTCCACTTT.

This chain joins TRBV5-1 and TRBJ1-4; D is undetermined. CDR1 is SGHRS and CDR2 is YFSETQ in the germline V gene. The CDR3 sequence is 15 residues long. The V end lost 0 bases, the J end lost 0 bases, and 6 bases lay between the germline ends. CDR3 sequence (DNA): TGCGCCAGCAGCTTGGGCGGGGCAACTAATGAAAAACTGTTTTTT. Protein product: CASSLGGATNEKLFF.